This T cell receptor beta chain was sequenced in a study of CD8 T cells in Susac syndrome. As concerns this clonotype: What it binds is unknown.

CD8+ and CD4+ T cells from blood underwent TCR beta sequencing. Reverse transcription of about 0.5 to 1 ug RNA used random hexamers. TCRdb passed the immunoSEQ multiplex PCR reads through MiXCR, listing each CDR3 protein once. Here the sample spans 100,000 to 150,000 distinct CDR3 sequences, just over 90% being singletons. Study results and caveats: The authors acknowledged that the study's TCR sequencing and HLA analysis involved relatively few individuals.

The sequence derives from a human donor with multiple sclerosis. Sequencing used CD8+ T cells from PBMCs.

The CDR3 sequence is CATSDLRQGGGSNYGYTF. The DNA for the CDR3 is TGTGCCACCAGTGATTTGCGACAGGGAGGAGGGTCCAACTATGGCTACACCTTC. V usage is TRBV24-1 and J usage is TRBJ1-2, with 7 bases identical to TRBD1. Trimming took 0 bases from V and 2 from J; bases not matched to a gene: 11. CDR3 length: 18 amino acids. CDR1 is KGHDR and CDR2 is SFDVKD in the germline V gene.